A single sample gave rise to the 21 T cell receptor beta chains below, sequenced in a study of identifying expanded T cells in peripheral blood. Some clones are missing from TCRdb's copy, which holds only in-frame ones; the method was immunoSEQ multiplex PCR. The sample consists of tens of thousands of clones, almost 85% of them appearing once. Material for sequencing was blood. These TCRs come from a person aged 18 to 75 in good health.

The rearrangement uses TRBV7-2 and TRBJ1-4; D remains ambiguous. The V gene's germline CDR1 is SGHTA and CDR2 FQGNSA. CDR3 length: 13 amino acids. The V end lost 4 bases, the J end lost 4 bases, and 7 bases lay between the germline ends. The CDR3 nucleotides are TGTGCCAGCAGCTCGGGTCTTAATGAAAAACTGTTTTTT. It is translated as CASSSGLNEKLFF.

The V call is TRBV5-6, the J call TRBJ2-7, with D unresolved. Per the germline V gene, CDR1 is SGHDT and CDR2 is YYEEEE. V was trimmed by 2 bases and J by 0 bases, leaving 9 bases between them. This CDR3 comprises 14 residues. This chain's CDR3 is CASSLVKSSYEQYF. The CDR3 DNA reads as TGTGCCAGCAGCTTAGTGAAGAGCTCCTACGAGCAGTACTTC.

The gene calls are TRBV5-1 and TRBJ2-6; D perhaps matches TRBD1 (5 bases). The CDR3 covers 17 residues. Germline V gene sequence: CDR1 SGHRS, CDR2 YFSETQ. V lost 0 bases, J lost 0 bases, and 10 bases lay in between. CDR3 sequence (DNA): TGCGCCAGCAGCTTGGAAGGGGCCCGCTCTGGGGCCAACGTCCTGACTTTC. It encodes CASSLEGARSGANVLTF.

V is TRBV4-2 and J is TRBJ2-5; D is possibly TRBD2 (6 bases). Germline V gives CDR1 LGHNA, CDR2 YNFKEQ. Trimming shortened V by 0 bases and J by 3 bases, and 14 bases separated the two germline ends. CDR3 size: 16 residues. The CDR3 spells CASSQDPPSGEETQYF. CDR3 nucleotide sequence: TGTGCCAGCAGCCAAGATCCCCCTTCGGGAGAAGAGACCCAGTACTTC.

The chain recombines TRBV9 with TRBJ1-3, with D maybe TRBD1 (5 bases). This CDR3 is 15 amino acids long. Germline assignment: CDR1 SGDLS and CDR2 YYNGEE. With 2 bases removed from V and 4 bases from J, the gap between germline ends came to 13 bases. The CDR3 here is CASSVLGGEGNTIYF. CDR3 nucleotides: TGTGCCAGCAGCGTCTTGGGGGGTGAAGGAAACACCATATATTTT.

The J gene is TRBJ1-2, the V gene TRBV5-5; D remains ambiguous. V was shortened by 1 base and J by 5 bases, with 15 bases between the two germline ends. The CDR3 extends over 15 amino acids. CDR1 and CDR2 (germline): SGHKS, YYEKEE (reference sequence). In nucleotides, the CDR3 is TGTGCCAGCAGCTTGTCTCTAAGGAATCCGTATGGCTACACCTTC. Its protein is CASSLSLRNPYGYTF.

This clone came up once. This rearrangement joins TRBV29-1 to TRBJ1-2; 11 nucleotides align to TRBD1. From germline, CDR1 is SQVTM and CDR2 ANQGSEA. This CDR3 spans 12 amino acids. The V gene end was trimmed by 7 bases and the J gene end by 8 bases; junction bases not matched to a gene: 6. The CDR3, as DNA: TGCAGCGCTGGACAGGGGGCGCGAGGCTACACCTTC. Translating it yields CSAGQGARGYTF. The whole variable domain, filled in from reference TRBV29-1 and TRBJ1-2, reads SAVISQKPSRDICQRGTSLTIQCQVDSQVTMMFWYRQQPGQSLTLIATANQGSEATYESGFVIDKFPISRPNLTFSTLTVSNMSPEDSSIYLCSAGQGARGYTFGSGTRLTVV.

The chain joins TRBV6-5 to TRBJ2-3; no reliable D call. Germline values: CDR1 MNHEY, CDR2 SVGAGI. This CDR3 is 12 amino acids long. The V end lost 2 bases, the J end lost 5 bases, and 5 bases lay between the germline ends. Here the CDR3 DNA reads TGTGCCAGCAGTTACGGCCAAGATACGCAGTATTTT. Translation: CASSYGQDTQYF.

The V call is TRBV5-4, the J call TRBJ1-1; TRBD1 aligns across 7 bases. This CDR3 contains 13 residues. V shed 3 bases and J 11 bases; nucleotides not matched to a gene: 10. Germline-derived CDR1 and CDR2 are SGHNT and YYREEE (reference sequence). CDR3 protein: CASSSRQGSSAFF. In DNA, the CDR3 is TGTGCCAGCAGCTCGCGACAGGGTTCTTCGGCTTTCTTT. Supplemented by reference TRBV5-4 and TRBJ1-1, the full variable domain reads ETGVTQSPTHLIKTRGQQVTLRCSSQSGHNTVSWYQQALGQGPQFIFQYYREEENGRGNFPPRFSGLQFPNYSSELNVNALELDDSALYLCASSSRQGSSAFFGQGTRLTVV.

The rearrangement joins TRBV5-1 to TRBJ2-1, with 11 bases identical to TRBD2. The CDR3 consists of 15 residues. V was pared by 4 bases and J by 4 bases, with 4 bases of the junction left unmatched. Germline CDR1 SGHRS, CDR2 YFSETQ. For the CDR3, the DNA is TGCGCCAGCAGCCCGACTAGCGGGATGTACAATGAGCAGTTCTTC. Translation gives CASSPTSGMYNEQFF.

This chain uses TRBV6-5 with TRBJ2-5; 8 bases line up with TRBD1. This CDR3 is built from 14 residues. Trimming at V came to 2 bases and at J to 3 bases, leaving 2 bases not matched to a gene. Per germline, CDR1 MNHEY and CDR2 SVGAGI. This CDR3 reads CASSYLTGEETQYF. The CDR3 coding sequence is TGTGCCAGCAGTTACCTGACAGGGGAAGAGACCCAGTACTTC.

The chain combines TRBV7-2 with TRBJ1-4, with 8 bases identical to TRBD1. Germline lookup yields CDR1 SGHTA and CDR2 FQGNSA. This CDR3 has 17 amino acids. The V segment lost 5 bases and the J segment 0 bases; nucleotides outside the gene matches: 8. CDR3 bases: TGTGCCAGCAGCACCCGGACAGGGAGGTCAACTAATGAAAAACTGTTTTTT. It codes for CASSTRTGRSTNEKLFF. Full variable domain (remainder filled in from reference TRBV7-2 and TRBJ1-4): GAGVSQSPSNKVTEKGKDVELRCDPISGHTALYWYRQSLGQGLEFLIYFQGNSAPDKSGLPSDRFSAERTGGSVSTLTIQRTQQEDSAVYLCASSTRTGRSTNEKLFFGSGTQLSVL.

V is TRBV4-1 and J is TRBJ1-1; D gene ambiguous. The CDR3 loop spans 16 amino acids. V dropped 4 bases and J dropped 0 bases, with 15 bases sitting between them. Germline V gene data show CDR1 as MGHRA and CDR2 as YSYEKL. As DNA, the CDR3 is TGCGCCAGCAGCCCTGGTGGTGGCGGATTGAACACTGAAGCTTTCTTT. Translation gives CASSPGGGGLNTEAFF.

The gene calls are TRBV6-5 and TRBJ1-2, with 11 bases fitting TRBD1. Germline V gene data show CDR1 as MNHEY and CDR2 as SVGAGI. The ends lost 2 bases at V and 4 bases at J; junction bases unmatched: 6. The CDR3 is 16 residues long. The chain's CDR3 is CASSYRDRGGFYGYTF. The CDR3 bases are TGTGCCAGCAGTTACAGGGACAGGGGGGGCTTCTATGGCTACACCTTC.

The chain links TRBV6-1 to TRBJ2-3; D is ambiguous. The length of the CDR3 is 18 residues. Germline V gene data show CDR1 as MNHNS and CDR2 as SASEGT. With 0 bases removed from V and 8 bases from J, the gap between germline ends came to 24 bases. CDR3 protein: CASSEALQNLLGWGTQYF. CDR3 DNA: TGTGCCAGCAGTGAAGCGCTTCAAAACCTACTCGGGTGGGGTACGCAGTATTTT.

This clone occurred a few times. The rearrangement links TRBV7-2 to TRBJ1-3, with D hard to call. This CDR3 is built from 13 residues. In germline, CDR1 is SGHTA, CDR2 FQGNSA. Trimming removed 2 bases at V and 8 bases at J, with 10 bases between. The CDR3 here is CASSLLRGDTIYF. The DNA for the CDR3 is TGTGCCAGCAGCTTACTACGTGGGGACACCATATATTTT.

Here the CDR3 DNA reads TGTGCCAGCAGCTTAGGGCAGGTGGGCACAGATACGCAGTATTTT. Its translation: CASSLGQVGTDTQYF. The chain has TRBV11-1 and TRBJ2-3, with D hard to call. CDR3 length equals 15 residues. V was clipped by 1 base and J by 1 base, with 9 bases between them. The V gene's germline CDR1 is SGHAT and CDR2 FQDESV (reference sequence).

The CDR3: CASSVTTGYEQYF. The CDR3 nucleotides read TGTGCCAGCAGTGTGACGACAGGTTACGAGCAGTACTTC. This chain joins TRBV2 and TRBJ2-7; tentatively, D is TRBD1 (6 bases). There are 13 residues in the CDR3. Deletions cut 4 bases from V and 4 bases from J, with 11 bases between. Germline V gene sequence: CDR1 SNHLY, CDR2 FYNNEI.

The chain employs TRBV2 and TRBJ2-3; TRBD1 matches at 9 bases. Germline V CDR1 and CDR2: SNHLY, FYNNEI. The CDR3 consists of 15 residues. The trim removed 1 base at V and 6 bases at J, leaving 5 bases unmatched. The CDR3 region is CASSEDRGLGDTQYF. The CDR3 DNA reads TGTGCCAGCAGTGAAGACAGGGGGCTAGGTGATACGCAGTATTTT.

This clone has more than one count but fewer than ten. The genes are TRBV4-3 and TRBJ2-7; 8 nucleotides match TRBD1. V was pared by 0 bases and J by 1 base, with 2 bases of the junction left unmatched. This CDR3 is 15 amino acids long. Germline V CDR1 and CDR2: LGHNA, YSLEER. CDR3: CASSQDDRGSYEQYF. The DNA for the CDR3 is TGCGCCAGCAGCCAAGACGACAGGGGATCCTACGAGCAGTACTTC.

The V call is TRBV19, the J call TRBJ1-5; 7 bases match TRBD1. CDR1 LNHDA and CDR2 SQIVND come from the germline V gene (reference sequence). V lost 7 bases, J lost 0 bases, and 3 bases stayed unmatched. There are 14 residues in the CDR3. Written as DNA, the CDR3 is TGTGCCAGTACTGGACAGGTTAGCAATCAGCCCCAGCATTTT. This translates into CASTGQVSNQPQHF.